The 8 T cell receptor beta chains given below trace back to one sample, sequenced in a study of T-cell reconstitution after alpha-beta-depleted transplantation in children. Unique molecular identifiers featured in how the TCRbeta library was prepared. TCRdb independently ran MiXCR on the PCR reads; one entry per CDR3 protein. The table has about 540,000 distinct CDR3 sequences, approximately 30% seen once; the top ten hold 36%. The sequencing used PBMCs, collected before TCRalphabeta/CD19-depleted stem cell transplant. Receptors were obtained from a boy younger than two with Wiskott-Aldrich syndrome, due to receive a stem cell transplant.

DNA of the CDR3: TGTGCCACCAGCAGGGGGACAGGGTCCTACGAGCAGTACTTC. It encodes CATSRGTGSYEQYF. This sequence joins TRBV15 and TRBJ2-7, with TRBD1 matching 9 bases. After removal of 3 bases from V and 1 base from J, the junction contained 1 base not matched to a gene. This CDR3 has 14 amino acids. Germline CDR1 reads LNHNV; CDR2 reads YYDKDF (reference sequence). The variable domain in full, completed from reference TRBV15 and TRBJ2-7, reads DAMVIQNPRYQVTQFGKPVTLSCSQTLNHNVMYWYQQKSSQAPKLLFHYYDKDFNNEADTPDNFQSRRPNTSFCFLDIRSPGLGDTAMYLCATSRGTGSYEQYFGPGTRLTVT.

This clonotype came up once. The rearrangement uses TRBV18 and TRBJ1-3; 7 nucleotides align to TRBD1. The germline gives CDR1 KGHSH, CDR2 LQKENI. This CDR3 is 14 amino acids long. The V gene end was trimmed by 7 bases and the J gene end by 0 bases; junction bases not matched to a gene: 3. CDR3 coding DNA: TGTGCCAGCTTCCCAGGGGGCTCTGGAAACACCATATATTTT. It encodes CASFPGGSGNTIYF.

The V gene is TRBV5-1, the J gene TRBJ2-7; D is unclear. Trimming shortened V by 5 bases and J by 0 bases, and 15 bases separated the two germline ends. The CDR3 runs 15 residues. The germline gives CDR1 SGHRS, CDR2 YFSETQ. The DNA of the CDR3 is TGCGCCAGCAGGCCCATGATCGGTGGCTCCTACGAGCAGTACTTC. This sequence encodes CASRPMIGGSYEQYF.

Comment on this clonotype: One end of the junction varies from germline; a read error may be responsible. The V and J genes are TRBV27 and TRBJ1-1; D might be TRBD1 (6 bases). Germline CDR1 is MNHEY and CDR2 is SMNVEV (reference sequence). The CDR3 totals 13 residues. The CDR3 loop is CASKRPWDTEAFF. The CDR3 DNA reads as TGTGCCAGCAAGCGACCGTGGGACACTGAAGCTTTCTTC.

J is TRBJ2-7 and V is TRBV3-1, with unresolved D. This CDR3 has 15 residues. Trimming removed 5 bases at V and 6 bases at J, with 20 bases between. CDR1 and CDR2 from the germline V gene are LGHDT and YNNKEL (reference sequence). The CDR3 region is CASSARLLGPSEQYF. The CDR3 coding sequence is TGTGCCAGCAGCGCCCGCCTTCTTGGACCTTCCGAGCAGTACTTC.

V is TRBV5-6 and J is TRBJ2-5; D may be TRBD1 (5 bases). The CDR3 is 15 residues long. Germline V CDR1 and CDR2: SGHDT, YYEEEE. V lost 4 bases and J 4 bases, leaving 17 bases between the germline ends. Here the CDR3 reads CASSTPGQLGETQYF. The CDR3 DNA reads as TGTGCCAGCAGCACCCCAGGACAATTAGGAGAGACCCAGTACTTC.

The genes are TRBV10-3 and TRBJ1-5; D possibly corresponds to TRBD1 (6 bases). Germline loops: CDR1 ENHRY, CDR2 SYGVKD. The CDR3 has 14 residues. V lost 6 bases to trimming and J lost 3 bases, with 12 bases between them. CDR3 sequence reads: CAIRKGGDNQPQHF. Here the CDR3 DNA reads TGTGCCATCAGGAAAGGGGGAGACAATCAGCCCCAGCATTTT.

The V call is TRBV11-1, the J call TRBJ2-6, with D hard to call. The CDR3 is 15 residues long. Trimming stripped 5 bases from V and 3 bases from J, with 11 bases between. Germline lookup yields CDR1 SGHAT and CDR2 FQDESV (reference sequence). The CDR3 spells CASSSAGVGANVLTF. CDR3 bases: TGTGCCAGCAGCAGTGCAGGTGTTGGGGCCAACGTCCTGACTTTC.